This paragraph reports one TCR beta chain. The antigen is undetermined. PCR used 60 Vbeta primers and 13 Jbeta primers. Sequenced by immunoSEQ multiplex PCR; TCRdb stores in-frame clones only, minus some. The sample holds some 170,000 clones, 60% to 80% seen once. The CDR3 has 15 residues. Trimming took 3 bases from V and 7 from J; bases not matched to a gene: 9. Germline V gives CDR1 SGHNT, CDR2 YYREEE (reference sequence). Healthy individuals who donated bone marrow served as the donors. These data belong to a study of cytomegalovirus exposure and HLA in healthy donors. Study-wide results and caveats: Follow-up analysis found HLA locus-dependent TCR association rates, highest for DRB1 and lowest for HLA-C. Being productive about 87% or about 30% of the time was typical of most TCR beta V segments in an earlier analysis.

The chain has TRBV5-4 and TRBJ2-3; 9 bases are shared with TRBD1. The sequencing sample was made of PBMCs. This clonotype was obtained from a man younger than 45 in good health and CMV-seropositive. The CDR3 DNA reads TGTGCCAGCAGCTCCCCCGGGACAGGGAAATATACGCAGTATTTT. The encoded protein is CASSSPGTGKYTQYF.